Below, 10 T cell receptor beta chains from the same sample are listed, as sequenced in a study of cytomegalovirus exposure and HLA in healthy donors. A multiplex PCR was run with 60 Vbeta primers and 13 Jbeta primers. Sequenced by immunoSEQ multiplex PCR; TCRdb stores in-frame clones only, minus some. This sample has 150,000 or so clones, with around 84% found just once. The sequenced sample consisted of PBMCs. Receptors originate from a man aged 18 to 29 in good health and CMV-seropositive.

This clone was seen more than once but under ten times. This chain joins TRBV4-3 and TRBJ1-1; D is unresolved. The CDR3 totals 12 residues. Trimming removed 8 bases from V and 4 bases from J, with 11 bases in between. Looked up from germline, CDR1 is LGHNA and CDR2 is YSLEER. Here the CDR3 DNA reads TGCGCCAGCGGCGGGGTTGGCACTGAAGCTTTCTTT. This encodes CASGGVGTEAFF.

The chain joins TRBV11-3 to TRBJ1-1; 8 bases fit TRBD1. The CDR3 consists of 16 residues. J was trimmed by 0 bases and V by 5 bases; bases with no gene match: 8. CDR1 and CDR2 (germline): SGHNT, YENEEA. The CDR3 here is CASSPGTGAMNTEAFF. The CDR3 DNA reads as TGTGCCAGCAGCCCGGGGACAGGTGCCATGAACACTGAAGCTTTCTTT.

The chain links TRBV6-1 to TRBJ2-3; D is possibly TRBD1 (6 bases). The V end was cut by 1 base, the J end by 1 base, with 9 bases between. The germline V gene has CDR1 MNHNS and CDR2 SASEGT. The CDR3 covers 15 residues. Here the CDR3 DNA reads TGTGCCAGCAGTGAAGTTGCAGGGGGCACAGATACGCAGTATTTT. The encoded protein is CASSEVAGGTDTQYF.

V and J are TRBV14 and TRBJ2-7, with TRBD1 identical over 8 bases. The germline CDR1 and CDR2 sequences are SGHDN and FVKESK. The CDR3 is 14 amino acids. Trimming at V came to 4 bases and at J to 3 bases, leaving 5 bases not matched to a gene. CDR3 amino acids: CASSRGQGGYEQYF. CDR3 DNA sequence: TGTGCCAGCAGCCGAGGACAGGGTGGCTACGAGCAGTACTTC.

This clone turned up a few times. The chain is built from TRBV19 and TRBJ1-4; 8 bases are a match to TRBD1. V gave up 3 bases and J gave up 8 bases; unmatched junction bases: 2. Germline-derived CDR1 and CDR2 are LNHDA and SQIVND (reference sequence). There are 13 residues in the CDR3. CDR3 bases: TGTGCCAGTAGTATGGACAGGGTCGAAAAACTGTTTTTT. This translates into CASSMDRVEKLFF.

The V gene is TRBV7-9, the J gene TRBJ2-2, with a weak D call TRBD1 (6 bases). The CDR3 covers 15 residues. The ends were cut back, 5 bases at V and 0 bases at J, with 10 bases in the middle. Germline V lookup: CDR1 SEHNR, CDR2 FQNEAQ (reference sequence). In DNA, the CDR3 is TGTGCCAGCAGCCCAGGGGTGCCGAACACCGGGGAGCTGTTTTTT. It translates to CASSPGVPNTGELFF.

V usage is TRBV2 and J usage is TRBJ2-3, with 7 bases aligning to TRBD1. The CDR3 covers 15 residues. With 6 bases clipped from V and 1 base from J, the junction kept 7 bases outside the gene matches. Germline V lookup: CDR1 SNHLY, CDR2 FYNNEI. CDR3 residues: CASRETGIGTDTQYF. The CDR3 DNA reads as TGTGCCAGCAGAGAGACAGGGATCGGCACAGATACGCAGTATTTT.

This chain uses TRBV5-1 with TRBJ2-1; 7 bases fit TRBD1. The germline V gene encodes CDR1 SGHRS and CDR2 YFSETQ. V was clipped by 6 bases and J by 0 bases; unmatched bases: 3. The CDR3 has 14 residues. The CDR3 coding sequence is TGCGCCAGCAACCGACAGGGCTCCTACAATGAGCAGTTCTTC. Amino acids: CASNRQGSYNEQFF.

This chain connects TRBV2 to TRBJ1-4; D perhaps matches TRBD1 (5 bases). Germline values: CDR1 SNHLY, CDR2 FYNNEI. The CDR3 loop spans 13 amino acids. The V end was cut by 6 bases, the J end by 4 bases, with 9 bases between. The CDR3 region is CASRSGLNEKLFF. The CDR3 bases are TGTGCCAGCAGATCAGGGCTTAATGAAAAACTGTTTTTT. Variable domain in full (rest from reference TRBV2 and TRBJ1-4): EPEVTQTPSHQVTQMGQEVILRCVPISNHLYFYWYRQILGQKVEFLVSFYNNEISEKSEIFDDQFSVERPDGSNFTLKIRSTKLEDSAMYFCASRSGLNEKLFFGSGTQLSVL.

V gene TRBV19 combines with J gene TRBJ2-2; D is undetermined. This CDR3 has 14 residues. Germline V CDR1 and CDR2: LNHDA, SQIVND (reference sequence). V was pared by 7 bases and J by 0 bases, with 9 bases between. The DNA of the CDR3 is TGTGCCAGTATTAAGAGCTCGAACACCGGGGAGCTGTTTTTT. This translates into CASIKSSNTGELFF. Full variable domain (rest looked up from reference TRBV19 and TRBJ2-2): DGGITQSPKYLFRKEGQNVTLSCEQNLNHDAMYWYRQDPGQGLRLIYYSQIVNDFQKGDIAEGYSVSREKKESFPLTVTSAQKNPTAFYLCASIKSSNTGELFFGEGSRLTVL.